This T cell receptor (beta chain) was captured by sequencing in a study of cytomegalovirus exposure and HLA in healthy donors. Study-level findings and limits: CMV serostatus was the only recorded immune exposure for donors. TCR beta chains numbering approximately 150 were designated cytomegalovirus-associated. TCR beta chain V- and J-gene trimming was linked, in a later analysis, to a missense variant in DCLRE1C.

Notes on this clone: Its specificity is unknown.

Primers: 60 Vbeta forward and 13 Jbeta reverse. Using immunoSEQ multiplex PCR, the repertoire was profiled, and TCRdb retains in-frame clones only, with some absent. In all, the sample yields around 150,000 clones. Germline CDR1 reads SGHTA; CDR2 reads FQGNSA. The CDR3 totals 14 residues. V lost 1 base to trimming and J lost 16 bases, with 17 bases between them. The sample comprised PBMCs. This clonotype was obtained from a man aged 35-49 years in good health and CMV-seronegative. The chain combines TRBV7-2 with TRBJ1-6; the D is unclear. CDR3 nucleotide sequence: TGTGCCAGCAGCTTAGAAAGGTCCGGGATTCCTCTCCACTTT. It yields the protein CASSLERSGIPLHF.